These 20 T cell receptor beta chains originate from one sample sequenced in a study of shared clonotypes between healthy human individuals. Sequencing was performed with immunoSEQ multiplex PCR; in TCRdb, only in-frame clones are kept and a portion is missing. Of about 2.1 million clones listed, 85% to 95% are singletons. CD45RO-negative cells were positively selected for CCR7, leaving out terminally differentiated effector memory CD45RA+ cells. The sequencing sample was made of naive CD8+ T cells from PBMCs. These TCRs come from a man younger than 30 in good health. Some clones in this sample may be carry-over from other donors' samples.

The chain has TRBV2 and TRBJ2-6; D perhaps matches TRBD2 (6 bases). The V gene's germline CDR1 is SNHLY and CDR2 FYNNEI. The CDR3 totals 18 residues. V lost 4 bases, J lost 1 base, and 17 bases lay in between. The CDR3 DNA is TGTGCCAGCAGTGGTCTTCCCGGGAGATCGTCTGGGGCCAACGTCCTGACTTTC. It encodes CASSGLPGRSSGANVLTF.

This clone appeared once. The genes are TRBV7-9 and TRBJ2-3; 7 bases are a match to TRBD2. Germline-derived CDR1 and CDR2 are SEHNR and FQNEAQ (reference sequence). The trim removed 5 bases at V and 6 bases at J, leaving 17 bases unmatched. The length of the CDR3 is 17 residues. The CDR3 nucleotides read TGTGCCAGCAGCCCCCGGGTGGGGGAGGGCCGTTGGGATACGCAGTATTTT. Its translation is CASSPRVGEGRWDTQYF. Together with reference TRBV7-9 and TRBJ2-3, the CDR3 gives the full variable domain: DTGVSQNPRHKITKRGQNVTFRCDPISEHNRLYWYRQTLGQGPEFLTYFQNEAQLEKSRLLSDRFSAERPKGSFSTLEIQRTEQGDSAMYLCASSPRVGEGRWDTQYFGPGTRLTVL.

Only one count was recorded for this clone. The CDR3 DNA reads TGTGCCAGTAGTGGCCGGGACAGGGGTCTCGGGGCCAACGTCCTGACTTTC. Its protein product is CASSGRDRGLGANVLTF. The rearrangement joins TRBV19 to TRBJ2-6; 10 nucleotides line up with TRBD1. V lost 5 bases and J lost 4; bases outside the gene matches: 8. Looked up from germline, CDR1 is LNHDA and CDR2 is SQIVND (reference sequence). CDR3 length: 17 amino acids.

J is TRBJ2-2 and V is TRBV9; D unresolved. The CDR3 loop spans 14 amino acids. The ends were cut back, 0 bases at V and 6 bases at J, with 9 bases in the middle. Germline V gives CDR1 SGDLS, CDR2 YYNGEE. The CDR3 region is CASSVGKGSGELFF. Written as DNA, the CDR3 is TGTGCCAGCAGCGTAGGCAAAGGGTCCGGGGAGCTGTTTTTT.

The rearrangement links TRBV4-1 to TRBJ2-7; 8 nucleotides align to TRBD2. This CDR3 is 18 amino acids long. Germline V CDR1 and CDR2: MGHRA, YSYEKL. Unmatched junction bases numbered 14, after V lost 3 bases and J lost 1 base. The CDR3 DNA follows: TGCGCCAGCAGCCACGGACTAGCAGTCGGCCTGGCTTCCTACGAGCAGTACTTC. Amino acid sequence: CASSHGLAVGLASYEQYF.

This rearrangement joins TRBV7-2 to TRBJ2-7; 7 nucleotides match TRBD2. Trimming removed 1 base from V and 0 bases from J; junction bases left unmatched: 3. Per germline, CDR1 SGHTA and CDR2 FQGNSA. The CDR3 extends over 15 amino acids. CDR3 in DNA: TGTGCCAGCAGCTTAGGGGGAGGGTACTCCTACGAGCAGTACTTC. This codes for CASSLGGGYSYEQYF.

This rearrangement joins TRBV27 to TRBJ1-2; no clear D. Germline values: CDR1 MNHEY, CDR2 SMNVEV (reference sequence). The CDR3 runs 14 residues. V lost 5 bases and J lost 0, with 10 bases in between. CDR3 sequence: CASSARGSNYGYTF. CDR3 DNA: TGTGCCAGCAGTGCCCGAGGGTCTAACTATGGCTACACCTTC.

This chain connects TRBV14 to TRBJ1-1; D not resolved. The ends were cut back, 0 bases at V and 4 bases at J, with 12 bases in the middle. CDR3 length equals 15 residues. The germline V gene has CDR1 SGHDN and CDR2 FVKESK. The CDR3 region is CASSQDRAVSTEAFF. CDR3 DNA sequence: TGTGCCAGCAGCCAAGATCGGGCGGTGAGCACTGAAGCTTTCTTT.

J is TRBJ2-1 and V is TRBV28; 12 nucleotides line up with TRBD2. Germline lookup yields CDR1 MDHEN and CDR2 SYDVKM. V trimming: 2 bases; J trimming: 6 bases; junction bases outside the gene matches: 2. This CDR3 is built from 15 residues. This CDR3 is CASSLLAGGLNEQFF. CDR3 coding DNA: TGTGCCAGCAGTTTACTAGCGGGAGGGCTCAATGAGCAGTTCTTC.

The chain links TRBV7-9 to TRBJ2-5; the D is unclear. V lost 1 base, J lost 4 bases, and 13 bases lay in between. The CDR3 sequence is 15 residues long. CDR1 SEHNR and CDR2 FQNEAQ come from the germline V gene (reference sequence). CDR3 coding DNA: TGTGCCAGCAGCTTAGGTGCCAGGTCCGGAGAGACCCAGTACTTC. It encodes CASSLGARSGETQYF.

As DNA, the CDR3 is TGTGCCAGCAGCTCCCGGTTGTGGGGGGCGGACCAGCCCCAGCATTTT. Its protein product is CASSSRLWGADQPQHF. J is TRBJ1-5 and V is TRBV28, with TRBD1 as a possible D gene (6 bases). This CDR3 contains 16 residues. Germline V gene lookup returns CDR1 MDHEN and CDR2 SYDVKM. Between the trimmed V and J ends, which lost 6 bases and 7 bases, there was a span of 22 bases.

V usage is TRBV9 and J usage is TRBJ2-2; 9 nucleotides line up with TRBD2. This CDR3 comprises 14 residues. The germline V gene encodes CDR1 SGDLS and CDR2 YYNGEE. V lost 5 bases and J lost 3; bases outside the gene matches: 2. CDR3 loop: CASSWTSDTGELFF. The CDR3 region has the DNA TGTGCCAGCAGTTGGACTAGCGACACCGGGGAGCTGTTTTTT. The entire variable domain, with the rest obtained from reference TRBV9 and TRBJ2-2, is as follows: DSGVTQTPKHLITATGQRVTLRCSPRSGDLSVYWYQQSLDQGLQFLIQYYNGEERAKGNILERFSAQQFPDLHSELNLSSLELGDSALYFCASSWTSDTGELFFGEGSRLTVL.

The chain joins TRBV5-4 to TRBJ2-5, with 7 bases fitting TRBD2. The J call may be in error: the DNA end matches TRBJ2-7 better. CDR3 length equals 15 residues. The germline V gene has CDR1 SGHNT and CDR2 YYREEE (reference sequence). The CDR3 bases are TGTGCCAGCAGCTTGTCTCTGGGGGGGATCGACGAGCAGTACTTC. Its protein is CASSLSLGGIDEQYF.

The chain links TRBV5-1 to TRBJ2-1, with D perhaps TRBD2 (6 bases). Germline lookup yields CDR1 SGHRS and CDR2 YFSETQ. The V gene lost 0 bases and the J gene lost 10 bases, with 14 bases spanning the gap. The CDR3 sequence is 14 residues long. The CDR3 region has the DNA TGCGCCAGCAGCTTGGATGGGACTGGTCTCGAGCAGTTCTTC. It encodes CASSLDGTGLEQFF.

The CDR3 bases are TGTGCCAGCAGCGTAGTCCCACTAGCGGGAGGGCCAAACTACAATGAGCAGTTCTTC. Translating it yields CASSVVPLAGGPNYNEQFF. The J gene is TRBJ2-1, the V gene TRBV9, with 13 nucleotides matching TRBD2. From germline, CDR1 is SGDLS and CDR2 YYNGEE. CDR3 length equals 19 residues. The junction had 9 bases not matched to a gene; V was cut back by 0 bases and J by 3 bases.

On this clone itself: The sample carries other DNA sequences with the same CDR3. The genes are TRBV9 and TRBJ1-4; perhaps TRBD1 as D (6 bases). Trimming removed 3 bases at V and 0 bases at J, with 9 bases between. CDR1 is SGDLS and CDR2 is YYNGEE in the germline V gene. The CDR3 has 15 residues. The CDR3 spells CASSASGATNEKLFF. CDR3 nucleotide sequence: TGTGCCAGCAGCGCCTCAGGGGCAACTAATGAAAAACTGTTTTTT.

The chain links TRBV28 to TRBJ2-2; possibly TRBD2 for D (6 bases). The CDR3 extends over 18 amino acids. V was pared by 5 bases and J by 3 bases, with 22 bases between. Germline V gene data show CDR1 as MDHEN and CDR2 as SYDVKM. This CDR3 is CASSPYRRDPRDTGELFF. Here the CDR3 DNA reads TGTGCCAGCAGTCCATATCGGAGGGACCCCCGAGACACCGGGGAGCTGTTTTTT.

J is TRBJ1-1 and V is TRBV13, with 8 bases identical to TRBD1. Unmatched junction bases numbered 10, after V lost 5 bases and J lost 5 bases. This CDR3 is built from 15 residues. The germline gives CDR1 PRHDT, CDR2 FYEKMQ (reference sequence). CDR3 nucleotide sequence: TGTGCCAGCAGCCCACCCCAGGGGGCGGGTACTGAAGCTTTCTTT. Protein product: CASSPPQGAGTEAFF.

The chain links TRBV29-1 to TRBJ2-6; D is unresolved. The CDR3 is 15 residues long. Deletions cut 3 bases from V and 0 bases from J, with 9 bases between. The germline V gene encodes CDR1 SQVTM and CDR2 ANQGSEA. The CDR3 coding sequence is TGCAGCGTTGATGAGTGGGACTCTGGGGCCAACGTCCTGACTTTC. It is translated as CSVDEWDSGANVLTF.

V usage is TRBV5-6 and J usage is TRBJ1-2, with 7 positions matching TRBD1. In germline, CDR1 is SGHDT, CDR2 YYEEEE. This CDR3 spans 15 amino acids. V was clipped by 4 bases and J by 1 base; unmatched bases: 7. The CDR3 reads CASSRGTAYNYGYTF. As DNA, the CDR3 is TGTGCCAGCAGCAGGGGGACAGCTTATAACTATGGCTACACCTTC.